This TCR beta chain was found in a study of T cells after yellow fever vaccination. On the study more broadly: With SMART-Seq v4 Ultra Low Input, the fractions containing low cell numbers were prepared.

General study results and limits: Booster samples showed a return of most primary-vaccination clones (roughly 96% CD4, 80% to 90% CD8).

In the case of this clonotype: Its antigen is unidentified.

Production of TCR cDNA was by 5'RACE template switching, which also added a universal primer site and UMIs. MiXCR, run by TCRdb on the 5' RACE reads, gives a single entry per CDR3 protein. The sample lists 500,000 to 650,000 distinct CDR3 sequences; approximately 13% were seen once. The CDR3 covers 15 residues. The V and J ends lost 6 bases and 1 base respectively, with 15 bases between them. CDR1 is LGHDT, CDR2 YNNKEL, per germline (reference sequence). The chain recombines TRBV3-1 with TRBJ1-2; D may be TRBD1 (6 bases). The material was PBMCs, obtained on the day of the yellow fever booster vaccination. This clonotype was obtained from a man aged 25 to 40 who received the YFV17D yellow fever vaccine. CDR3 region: CASSSRDNVNYGYTF. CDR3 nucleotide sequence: TGTGCCAGCAGTTCCCGGGACAACGTTAACTATGGCTACACCTTC. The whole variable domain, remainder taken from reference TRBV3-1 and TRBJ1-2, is DTAVSQTPKYLVTQMGNDKSIKCEQNLGHDTMYWYKQDSKKFLKIMFSYNNKELIINETVPNRFSPKSPDKAHLNLHINSLELGDSAVYFCASSSRDNVNYGYTFGSGTRLTVV.